This TCR beta chain derives from a study of cytomegalovirus exposure and HLA in healthy donors. Study summary: Previous work identified roughly 110 million unique TCR beta sequences from 150 million to 200 million T cells.

13 Jbeta primers and 60 Vbeta primers were used for the PCR. The method was immunoSEQ multiplex PCR; TCRdb's version includes in-frame clones alone and lacks a portion of them. The repertoire consists of 150,000 to 200,000 clones, with around 80% occurring once and the leading ten covering approximately 2%. With regard to this clone: Its antigen is not known.

The J segment lost 10 bases and the V segment lost 0 bases, leaving 8 bases of the junction unmatched. This CDR3 spans 16 amino acids. The germline V gene has CDR1 SGDLS and CDR2 YYNGEE. Regarding the study as a whole: Among TCR beta chains, those listed as cytomegalovirus-associated numbered around 160. It was taken for granted in presence/absence analyses that sequencing depth across donors was roughly uniform.

The sample comprised PBMCs. The chain is built from TRBV9 and TRBJ2-2, with 11 bases fitting TRBD2. This TCR was recovered from a woman in her twenties or thirties in good health and CMV-seropositive. CDR3 protein: CASSVAGTSGPVELFF. CDR3 in DNA: TGTGCCAGCAGCGTAGCCGGGACTAGCGGCCCTGTGGAGCTGTTTTTT.